This T cell receptor (beta chain) was captured in a study of T cell responses to AZD1222 COVID-19 vaccine. Study results and limitations: Only after the peak T cell response were repertoires sampled. The study identified only a handful of AZD1222 recipients as seropositive at baseline.

V lost 0 bases to trimming and J lost 2 bases, with 13 bases between them. The CDR3 covers 16 residues. Germline V gene data show CDR1 as ENHRY and CDR2 as SYGVKD. In regard to this clone: The antigen remains undetermined.

TCRdb's table, derived via immunoSEQ multiplex PCR, lists solely in-frame clones and lacks some. Here the sample spans 98,000 or so clones, 85% to 95% being singletons. This TCR came from an adult in good health. The V and J genes are TRBV10-3 and TRBJ1-1; the D is unclear. Material: peripheral blood, obtained on day 0 of AZD1222 vaccination. The CDR3 region has the DNA TGTGCCATCAGTGAGTCACGGGGAGGGTTTAACACTGAAGCTTTCTTT. Amino acids: CAISESRGGFNTEAFF.